This T cell receptor (beta chain) was sequenced for a study of persistence of HIV-infected CD4 T cells. Ends included, the CDR3 has 16 residues. Germline-derived CDR1 and CDR2 are SGHVS and FNYEAQ. Cells were stimulated with CMV-infected fibroblast lysates at approximately 10 ug/mL. CD40L/CD69 double-negative CD45RO-high memory CD4+ T cells were collected. For less than 20 hours, CD8-depleted PBMCs received anti-CD28/CD49d costimulation, a CD40-blocking antibody and enfuvirtide. To note about this clone: Its specificity is not known. The DNA is left out, because the CDR3 cannot be placed on it with certainty; the CDR3 is given as TCRdb lists it.

This was the immunoSEQ version 4 assay in survey mode. TCRdb keeps only in-frame clones here, not all; method: immunoSEQ multiplex PCR. The table has 35,000 to 40,000 clones, approximately 80% seen once; the top ten hold roughly 1.7%. Study-wide findings and caveats: TCRbeta richness was lower in CMV- and Gag-responding cells than in anti-CD3/anti-CD28-responding cells.

The sequence came from an adult man with HIV who was CMV-seropositive. The specimen was CD4+ T cells sorted from PBMCs after 18-hour stimulation, collected from a patient who received antiretroviral therapy. The chain employs TRBV7-6 and TRBJ2-7; TRBD1, as called in the table, went unchecked against the DNA. CDR3: CASSFGAGTVAYEQYF.